This passage covers 11 T cell receptor beta chains from one sample sequenced in a study of blood T cell repertoires in COVID-19. The protocol was immunoSEQ multiplex PCR, while the TCRdb copy is restricted to in-frame clones and leaves out a portion. The sample has 200,000 to 250,000 clones; roughly 85% are singletons. The source material was PBMCs or T cells enriched from blood (not recorded which). Every receptor here comes from a woman aged 40-49 years with acute COVID-19.

The CDR3 nucleotides are TGTGCCAGCAGCGTAGCTACGTTACGGGGAGCTTTCTTT. Translated: CASSVATLRGAFF. This chain joins TRBV9 and TRBJ1-1; no firm D call. Germline CDR1 reads SGDLS; CDR2 reads YYNGEE. Deletions cut 0 bases from V and 10 bases from J, with 13 bases between. This CDR3 is 13 amino acids long.

The rearrangement joins TRBV5-4 to TRBJ2-1; D not resolved. Germline loops: CDR1 SGHNT, CDR2 YYREEE (reference sequence). The CDR3 covers 15 residues. Between the trimmed V and J ends, which lost 2 bases and 0 bases, there was a span of 9 bases. CDR3 in amino acids: CASSLQSPSYNEQFF. CDR3 bases: TGTGCCAGCAGCTTACAAAGTCCCTCCTACAATGAGCAGTTCTTC.

This chain connects TRBV9 to TRBJ1-6; possibly TRBD1 for D (5 bases). This CDR3 contains 14 residues. Germline CDR1 is SGDLS and CDR2 is YYNGEE. The V end lost 3 bases, the J end lost 10 bases, and 14 bases lay between the germline ends. CDR3 DNA: TGTGCCAGCAGCGCGGACACTCGGGTATCACCCCTCCACTTT. The encoded protein is CASSADTRVSPLHF.

The CDR3 loop is CATSTGVPYNEQFF. The CDR3 bases are TGTGCCACCAGTACAGGGGTCCCCTACAATGAGCAGTTCTTC. This chain joins TRBV24-1 and TRBJ2-1; 7 bases line up with TRBD1. The CDR3 covers 14 residues. Germline loops: CDR1 KGHDR, CDR2 SFDVKD. V gave up 6 bases and J gave up 2 bases; unmatched junction bases: 3.

The chain has TRBV6-5 and TRBJ1-5; no definite D call. The V and J ends lost 7 bases and 0 bases respectively, with 7 bases between them. Germline V gene data show CDR1 as MNHEY and CDR2 as SVGAGI. This CDR3 comprises 13 residues. In nucleotides, the CDR3 is TGTGCCAGCACCCCCTATAGCAATCAGCCCCAGCATTTT. Its protein is CASTPYSNQPQHF.

This chain uses TRBV9 with TRBJ1-1; 7 bases line up with TRBD1. Per the germline V gene, CDR1 is SGDLS and CDR2 is YYNGEE. With V trimmed by 4 bases and J by 2 bases, 2 bases remained unmatched. The CDR3 consists of 13 residues. The CDR3 DNA follows: TGTGCCAGCAGCCCAGGGGGAAACACTGAAGCTTTCTTT. This codes for CASSPGGNTEAFF.

The rearrangement joins TRBV7-3 to TRBJ1-1; 7 bases are a match to TRBD1. The V gene end was trimmed by 2 bases and the J gene end by 1 base; junction bases not matched to a gene: 1. CDR3 size: 14 residues. Germline CDR1 and CDR2: SGHTA and FQGTGA. The CDR3 is CASSLGQANTEAFF. The CDR3 DNA sequence: TGTGCCAGCAGCTTAGGACAGGCGAACACTGAAGCTTTCTTT.

The chain has TRBV6-5 and TRBJ2-7; 8 bases line up with TRBD1. The CDR3 runs 13 residues. With 8 bases clipped from V and 4 bases from J, the junction kept 7 bases outside the gene matches. Germline lookup yields CDR1 MNHEY and CDR2 SVGAGI. The CDR3 coding sequence is TGTGCCAGCCGCAATCAGGGGGCGTACGAGCAGTACTTC. This translates into CASRNQGAYEQYF.

The chain combines TRBV3-1 (or the pseudogene TRBV3-2) with TRBJ2-5; maybe TRBD1 (7 bases). This CDR3 has 14 amino acids. The V gene lost 4 bases and the J gene lost 2 bases, with 11 bases spanning the gap. Germline assignment: CDR1 LGHDT and CDR2 YNNKEL (reference sequence). This chain's CDR3 is CASSRGTVQETQYF. The CDR3 DNA reads TGTGCCAGCAGCCGCGGGACAGTTCAAGAGACCCAGTACTTC.

This clone was seen a few times. This sequence joins TRBV11-2 and TRBJ1-1, with D perhaps TRBD1 (6 bases). V lost 1 base, J lost 5 bases, and 11 bases lay in between. This CDR3 spans 14 amino acids. Germline V gene data show CDR1 as SGHAT and CDR2 as FQNNGV. CDR3 residues: CASSLVRGGTEAFF. Written as DNA, the CDR3 is TGTGCCAGCAGCTTAGTCAGGGGTGGGACTGAAGCTTTCTTT.

The rearrangement links TRBV6-4 to TRBJ1-6, with D possibly being TRBD1 (6 bases). Trimming took 6 bases from V and 10 from J, leaving 19 bases between them. Germline V gene lookup returns CDR1 MRHNA and CDR2 SNTAGT. This CDR3 contains 15 residues. The CDR3 protein is CASRGGPGKGSPLHF. DNA of the CDR3: TGTGCCAGCAGAGGGGGACCGGGAAAAGGCTCACCCCTCCACTTT.